The 16 T cell receptor beta chains reported below all come from one sample, sequenced in a study of blood T cell repertoires in COVID-19. Clones were read by immunoSEQ multiplex PCR, and TCRdb kept only the in-frame ones, dropping some. In the table there are about 270,000 clones, around 90% of which are singletons. Sequenced sample: PBMCs or T cells enriched from blood (not recorded which). The origin of the receptors is a young woman with acute COVID-19.

CDR3 region: CASSLTSGTISYEQYF. The CDR3 DNA follows: TGCGCCAGCAGCTTAACTAGCGGGACCATTTCCTACGAGCAGTACTTC. The chain employs TRBV5-1 and TRBJ2-7, with TRBD2 identical over 10 bases. Germline V gene data show CDR1 as SGHRS and CDR2 as YFSETQ. The CDR3 runs 16 residues. With 2 bases clipped from V and 1 base from J, the junction kept 6 bases outside the gene matches.

The chain couples TRBV29-1 to TRBJ2-7; 7 bases agree with TRBD1. The CDR3 totals 11 residues. J lost 5 bases, V lost 4 bases, and 2 bases had no gene match. The V gene's germline CDR1 is SQVTM and CDR2 ANQGSEA. CDR3 nucleotide sequence: TGCAGCGTTGGACAGGGCGACGAGCAGTACTTC. It encodes CSVGQGDEQYF.

This chain links TRBV6-1 with TRBJ2-1, with TRBD2 identical over 10 bases. The germline CDR1 and CDR2 sequences are MNHNS and SASEGT. J lost 0 bases, V lost 4 bases, and 12 bases had no gene match. CDR3 length: 19 residues. The CDR3 coding sequence is TGTGCCAGCAGTGCCCGGACTAGCGGAAGACAAAGCTCCTACAATGAGCAGTTCTTC. As protein: CASSARTSGRQSSYNEQFF.

V and J are TRBV28 and TRBJ2-2; TRBD2 might be the D (6 bases). Trimming took 1 base from V and 8 from J, leaving 17 bases between them. Germline V gene data show CDR1 as MDHEN and CDR2 as SYDVKM. CDR3 length equals 16 residues. The CDR3 DNA sequence: TGTGCCAGCAGTTTATTGGGGGGAGAGCAAGAAGGGGAGCTGTTTTTT. Translating gives CASSLLGGEQEGELFF.

The rearrangement links TRBV5-3 to TRBJ1-6; D might be TRBD1 (5 bases). TRBV5-3 counts as an open reading frame of uncertain function. CDR3 size: 13 residues. Trimming left V 8 bases short and J 7 bases short, with 13 bases between. CDR3 protein: CARWDLGNSPLHF. The CDR3 bases are TGTGCCAGGTGGGACTTAGGGAATTCACCCCTCCACTTT.

V gene TRBV2 combines with J gene TRBJ2-7; D possibly corresponds to TRBD1 (5 bases). V was trimmed by 2 bases and J by 0 bases, leaving 5 bases between them. This CDR3 is built from 13 residues. Germline V gene sequence: CDR1 SNHLY, CDR2 FYNNEI. CDR3 residues: CASSETGSYEQYF. As DNA, the CDR3 is TGTGCCAGCAGTGAAACAGGCTCCTACGAGCAGTACTTC.

This clone was seen more than once but under ten times. The rearrangement links TRBV4-1 to TRBJ2-3, with D possibly being TRBD1 (5 bases). Per germline, CDR1 MGHRA and CDR2 YSYEKL. The CDR3 runs 16 residues. The V end lost 5 bases, the J end lost 3 bases, and 18 bases lay between the germline ends. CDR3 protein: CASSTASRERTDTQYF. As DNA, the CDR3 is TGCGCCAGCAGCACGGCCTCCAGGGAAAGGACAGATACGCAGTATTTT.

The chain has TRBV4-3 and TRBJ1-5, with no clear D. Trimming pared 0 bases from V and 5 bases from J, leaving 11 bases between. The length of the CDR3 is 15 residues. Per the germline V gene, CDR1 is LGHNA and CDR2 is YSLEER. The CDR3 spells CASSQDMAGDQPQHF. CDR3 sequence (DNA): TGCGCCAGCAGCCAAGATATGGCAGGCGATCAGCCCCAGCATTTT.

This clone has a single count. The chain carries TRBV27 and TRBJ1-2, with TRBD1 as a possible D gene (6 bases). The length of the CDR3 is 17 residues. Germline assignment: CDR1 MNHEY and CDR2 SMNVEV (reference sequence). V lost 0 bases to trimming and J lost 5 bases, with 19 bases between them. Here the CDR3 DNA reads TGTGCCAGCAGTTTATCGAAAGCTACAGGGCTTGGGTATGGCTACACCTTC. Its protein is CASSLSKATGLGYGYTF.

This rearrangement joins TRBV5-1 to TRBJ2-7, with D perhaps matching TRBD2 (5 bases). The length of the CDR3 is 14 residues. Germline CDR1 reads SGHRS; CDR2 reads YFSETQ. Trimming pared 0 bases from V and 4 bases from J, leaving 11 bases between. CDR3 nucleotide sequence: TGCGCCAGCAGCTTGGCCCAGGACTTTTACGAGCAGTACTTC. Its protein product is CASSLAQDFYEQYF.

The chain combines TRBV5-6 with TRBJ2-1; D is possibly TRBD2 (5 bases). Germline CDR1 reads SGHDT; CDR2 reads YYEEEE. The CDR3 is 15 amino acids. Trimming cost V 0 bases and J 7 bases, with 14 bases left between them. CDR3 DNA sequence: TGTGCCAGCAGCTTGGGTGCGGGCTTCTGGAATGAGCAGTTCTTC. Protein: CASSLGAGFWNEQFF. Full variable domain (missing parts from reference TRBV5-6 and TRBJ2-1): DAGVTQSPTHLIKTRGQQVTLRCSPKSGHDTVSWYQQALGQGPQFIFQYYEEEERQRGNFPDRFSGHQFPNYSSELNVNALLLGDSALYLCASSLGAGFWNEQFFGPGTRLTVL.

The rearrangement joins TRBV6-5 to TRBJ1-3; D possibly corresponds to TRBD1 (6 bases). Looked up from germline, CDR1 is MNHEY and CDR2 is SVGAGI. With 8 bases removed from V and 7 bases from J, the gap between germline ends came to 15 bases. This CDR3 is built from 13 residues. CDR3 loop: CASLDRFGNTIYF. The CDR3 bases are TGTGCCAGCCTAGACAGGTTCGGGAACACCATATATTTT.

This chain uses TRBV4-3 with TRBJ1-3; D is undetermined. CDR1 is LGHNA, CDR2 YSLEER, per germline. The CDR3 length is 16 residues. Between the trimmed V and J ends, which lost 1 base and 0 bases, there was a span of 10 bases. The CDR3 bases are TGCGCCAGCAGCCAAGTAGGAGGGTTCTCTGGAAACACCATATATTTT. It is translated as CASSQVGGFSGNTIYF.

The rearrangement uses TRBV28 and TRBJ2-2, with 9 bases lining up with TRBD1. The CDR3 is 18 residues long. Losses at the gene ends were 6 bases for V and 3 bases for J; bases not matched to a gene: 14. Germline V gene lookup returns CDR1 MDHEN and CDR2 SYDVKM. CDR3 bases: TGTGCCAGCAGATCCTTTACTACAGGGGGCGCGGACACCGGGGAGCTGTTTTTT. It is translated as CASRSFTTGGADTGELFF.

The chain joins TRBV28 to TRBJ1-4; 9 positions match TRBD1. The germline V gene encodes CDR1 MDHEN and CDR2 SYDVKM. Trimming took 7 bases from V and 8 from J; bases not matched to a gene: 5. This CDR3 has 13 amino acids. In nucleotides, the CDR3 is TGTGCCAGCACCACAGGGGGCCCCGAAAAACTGTTTTTT. Encoded protein: CASTTGGPEKLFF. Full variable domain (remainder filled in from reference TRBV28 and TRBJ1-4): DVKVTQSSRYLVKRTGEKVFLECVQDMDHENMFWYRQDPGLGLRLIYFSYDVKMKEKGDIPEGYSVSREKKERFSLILESASTNQTSMYLCASTTGGPEKLFFGSGTQLSVL.

The rearrangement joins TRBV11-1 to TRBJ2-1; no reliable D call. The germline V and J ends were trimmed by 3 bases and 9 bases, with 12 bases remaining between them. CDR1 SGHAT and CDR2 FQDESV come from the germline V gene (reference sequence). The CDR3 has 13 amino acids. As DNA, the CDR3 is TGTGCCAGCAGCTTCGATCGCGAGCTTGAGCAGTTCTTC. Its translation is CASSFDRELEQFF.